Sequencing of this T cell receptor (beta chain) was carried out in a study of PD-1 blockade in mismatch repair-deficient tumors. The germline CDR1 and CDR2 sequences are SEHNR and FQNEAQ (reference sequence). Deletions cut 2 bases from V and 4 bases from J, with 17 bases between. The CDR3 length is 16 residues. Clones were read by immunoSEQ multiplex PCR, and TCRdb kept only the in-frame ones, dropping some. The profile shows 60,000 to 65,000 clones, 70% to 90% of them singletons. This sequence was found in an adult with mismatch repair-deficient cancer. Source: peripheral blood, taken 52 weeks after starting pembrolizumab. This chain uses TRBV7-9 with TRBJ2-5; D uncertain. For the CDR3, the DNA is TGTGCCAGCAGCTTACTCTCTCTTGGGTCAGGAGAGACCCAGTACTTC. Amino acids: CASSLLSLGSGETQYF.